This TCR beta chain was sequenced in a study of cytomegalovirus exposure and HLA in healthy donors. Study-wide results and limits: The authors listed 180 or so TCR beta chains as cytomegalovirus-associated. TRBV6-2, TRBV6-3 and other indistinguishable V segments were excluded.

The CDR3 loop spans 15 amino acids. Germline V gene sequence: CDR1 SQVTM, CDR2 ANQGSEA. Trimming removed 4 bases from V and 0 bases from J; junction bases left unmatched: 7. The primer mix had 60 Vbeta and 13 Jbeta primers. TCRdb's table, derived via immunoSEQ multiplex PCR, lists solely in-frame clones and lacks some. The profile shows about 180,000 clones, 60% to 80% of them singletons. This clone has a handful of counts. Its matching antigen is unknown. This TCR came from a middle-aged man in good health and CMV-seropositive. The chain is built from TRBV29-1 and TRBJ2-3, with TRBD1 matching over 7 bases. The sample was PBMCs. CDR3 sequence reads: CSVGDSITSTDTQYF. In DNA, the CDR3 is TGCAGCGTTGGGGACAGTATCACTAGCACAGATACGCAGTATTTT.